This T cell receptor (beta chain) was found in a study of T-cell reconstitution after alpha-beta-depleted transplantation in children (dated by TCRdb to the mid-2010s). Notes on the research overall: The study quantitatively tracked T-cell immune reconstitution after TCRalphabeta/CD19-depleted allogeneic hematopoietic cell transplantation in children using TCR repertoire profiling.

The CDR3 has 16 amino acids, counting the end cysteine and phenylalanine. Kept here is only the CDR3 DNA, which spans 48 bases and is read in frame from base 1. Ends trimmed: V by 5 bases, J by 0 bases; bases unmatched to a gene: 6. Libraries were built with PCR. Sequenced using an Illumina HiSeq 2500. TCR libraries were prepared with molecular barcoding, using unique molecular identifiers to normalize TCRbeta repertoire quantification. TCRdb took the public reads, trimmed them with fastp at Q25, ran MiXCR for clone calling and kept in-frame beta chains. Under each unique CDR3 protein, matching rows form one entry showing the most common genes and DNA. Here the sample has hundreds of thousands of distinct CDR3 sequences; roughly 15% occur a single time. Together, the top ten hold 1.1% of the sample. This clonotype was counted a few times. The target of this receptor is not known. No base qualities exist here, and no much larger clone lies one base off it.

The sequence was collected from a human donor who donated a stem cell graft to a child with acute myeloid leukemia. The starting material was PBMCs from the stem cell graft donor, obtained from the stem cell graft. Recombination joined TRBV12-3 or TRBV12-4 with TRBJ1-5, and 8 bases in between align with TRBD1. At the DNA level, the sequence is TGTGCCAGCAGTCACGGACAGGGTCATAGCAATCAGCCCCAGCATTTT. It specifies CASSHGQGHSNQPQHF.